This record concerns one TCR beta chain sequence. Sequencing was performed with immunoSEQ multiplex PCR; in TCRdb, only in-frame clones are kept and a portion is missing. The sample has hundreds of thousands of clones; 86% are singletons. The record originates from a study of blood T cell repertoires in COVID-19. With 0 bases removed from V and 0 bases from J, the gap between germline ends came to 9 bases. CDR3 size: 15 residues. The germline CDR1 and CDR2 sequences are SGHKS and YYEKEE (reference sequence). This chain joins TRBV5-5 and TRBJ1-1; the D is unclear. Sample: peripheral blood. This receptor was identified in a woman in her twenties or thirties with active or convalescent COVID-19. In nucleotides, the CDR3 is TGTGCCAGCAGCTTGGGAATGGCAGTGAACACTGAAGCTTTCTTT. As protein: CASSLGMAVNTEAFF.